A selection of T cell receptor beta chains follows, all from one sample in a study of T cells in Graves' hyperthyroidism and ophthalmopathy. TCRdb fed the multiplex PCR reads into MiXCR, producing one record per CDR3 protein. The sample has roughly 330,000 distinct CDR3 sequences; roughly 15% are singletons. Material for sequencing was blood. These receptors all stem from a man in his thirties or forties with Graves' hyperthyroidism. Both conserved end residues are part of each CDR3. Fields, in order: CDR3 length, J gene, V gene, D gene, clone size, CDR3 DNA, CDR3 protein. D genes are given only for firm matches. Where a row states a size, it is once, few, many or the class of an expanded clone; other rows omit it.

CDR3 length: 14; J gene: TRBJ2-7; V gene: TRBV24-1; D gene: TRBD1; clone size: few; CDR3 DNA: TGTGCCACCAGCCGAGGGGGACAGACCTACGAGCAGTACTTC; CDR3 protein: CATSRGGQTYEQYF
CDR3 length: 12; J gene: TRBJ2-2; V gene: TRBV24-1; D gene: TRBD1; clone size: NA; CDR3 DNA: TGTGCCACCAGGACAGGGACCGGGGAGCTGTTTTTT; CDR3 protein: CATRTGTGELFF
CDR3 length: 16; J gene: TRBJ2-3; V gene: TRBV11-2; D gene: TRBD2; clone size: many; CDR3 DNA: TGTGCCAGCAGCTTTTCCCTAGCGGGAGCCACAGATACGCAGTATTTT; CDR3 protein: CASSFSLAGATDTQYF
CDR3 length: 14; J gene: TRBJ2-5; V gene: TRBV12-3/TRBV12-4; D gene: NA; clone size: NA; CDR3 DNA: TGTGCCAGCAGTTTAGCAGGGTACCAAGAGACCCAGTACTTC; CDR3 protein: CASSLAGYQETQYF
CDR3 length: 15; J gene: TRBJ1-1; V gene: TRBV7-9; D gene: NA; clone size: many; CDR3 DNA: TGTGCCAGCAGCGCTCTGAGGGGGGCTAACACCGAAGCTTTCTTT; CDR3 protein: CASSALRGANTEAFF
CDR3 length: 14; J gene: TRBJ1-5; V gene: TRBV6-1; D gene: NA; clone size: few; CDR3 DNA: TGTGCCAGCAGTGAAATCGGGGGAAATCAGCCCCAGCATTTT; CDR3 protein: CASSEIGGNQPQHF
CDR3 length: 16; J gene: TRBJ2-2; V gene: TRBV12-3/TRBV12-4; D gene: TRBD2; clone size: NA; CDR3 DNA: TGTGCCAGCAGTCCCACTAGCGGGAGAGCCCCCGGGGAGCTGTTTTTT; CDR3 protein: CASSPTSGRAPGELFF
CDR3 length: 15; J gene: TRBJ2-3; V gene: TRBV29-1; D gene: TRBD2; clone size: few; CDR3 DNA: TGCAGCGTTTCAAGGACTAGCGGGAGTACAGATACGCAGTATTTT; CDR3 protein: CSVSRTSGSTDTQYF
CDR3 length: 16; J gene: TRBJ2-1; V gene: TRBV11-3; D gene: NA; clone size: many; CDR3 DNA: TGTGCCAGCAGCTTACTTGGGGGAGTGACCTACAATGAGCAGTTCTTC; CDR3 protein: CASSLLGGVTYNEQFF
CDR3 length: 15; J gene: TRBJ2-5; V gene: TRBV5-1; D gene: TRBD1; clone size: few; CDR3 DNA: TGCGCCAGCAACCTTCACCAGGGGGCTGGGGGGACCCAGTACTTC; CDR3 protein: CASNLHQGAGGTQYF
CDR3 length: 14; J gene: TRBJ2-1; V gene: TRBV7-9; D gene: NA; clone size: few; CDR3 DNA: TGTGCCAGCAGCTTAGTTGCGGGGCCCCATGAGCAGTTCTTC; CDR3 protein: CASSLVAGPHEQFF
CDR3 length: 17; J gene: TRBJ2-3; V gene: TRBV11-3; D gene: NA; clone size: NA; CDR3 DNA: TGTGCCAGCAGCTTAGATCGAGGGGGGTCCGGGAGAGATACGCAGTATTTT; CDR3 protein: CASSLDRGGSGRDTQYF
CDR3 length: 14; J gene: TRBJ2-3; V gene: TRBV6-1; D gene: NA; clone size: many; CDR3 DNA: TGTGCCAGCAGTCGACAGGCAGGCACAGATACGCAGTATTTT; CDR3 protein: CASSRQAGTDTQYF
CDR3 length: 15; J gene: TRBJ2-3; V gene: TRBV10-3; D gene: TRBD2; clone size: few; CDR3 DNA: TGTGCCATCAGTGAGGTGGGGGGGGACACAGATACGCAGTATTTT; CDR3 protein: CAISEVGGDTDTQYF
CDR3 length: 17; J gene: TRBJ2-2; V gene: TRBV7-9; D gene: TRBD2; clone size: many; CDR3 DNA: TGTGCCAGCAGCTTTCGAAGAGTTCTAGCGGGAGTCGGGGAGCTGTTTTTT; CDR3 protein: CASSFRRVLAGVGELFF
CDR3 length: 15; J gene: TRBJ1-6; V gene: TRBV28; D gene: NA; clone size: many; CDR3 DNA: TGTGCCAGCAGTTTAGGGGCAGGGTATCGTTCACCCCTCCACTTT; CDR3 protein: CASSLGAGYRSPLHF
CDR3 length: 18; J gene: TRBJ2-6; V gene: TRBV7-9; D gene: TRBD1; clone size: NA; CDR3 DNA: TGTGCCAGCAGCTCTTTCCGGGACAGGGGGCCTGGGGCCAACGTCCTGACTTTC; CDR3 protein: CASSSFRDRGPGANVLTF
CDR3 length: 14; J gene: TRBJ1-5; V gene: TRBV7-9; D gene: NA; clone size: few; CDR3 DNA: TGTGCCAGCAGCTTAGGGAAAACGGGGCAGCCCCAGCATTTT; CDR3 protein: CASSLGKTGQPQHF
CDR3 length: 15; J gene: TRBJ1-5; V gene: TRBV5-1; D gene: TRBD1; clone size: many; CDR3 DNA: TGCGCCAGCAGCCAAGGACAGGGGTTGAGTCAGCCCCAGCATTTT; CDR3 protein: CASSQGQGLSQPQHF